Each of the 23 T cell receptor beta chains below was sequenced from the same sample in a study of T cells in Graves' hyperthyroidism and ophthalmopathy. Amplification of TCR beta CDR3 regions was performed using RNA transcripts as template. First-round RT-PCR targeting the TCR CDR3 was performed with the HTBI primer set. Each CDR3 protein is one row after TCRdb ran MiXCR on the multiplex PCR reads. Among fewer than 200,000 distinct CDR3 sequences listed, about a sixth were seen once. What was sequenced was blood. The receptors come from a woman between 50 and 59 years old with Graves' hyperthyroidism.

V is TRBV7-9 and J is TRBJ2-5, with D possibly TRBD1 on 5 matching bases. Germline CDR1 and CDR2: SEHNR and FQNEAQ (reference sequence). The CDR3 spans 14 residues. V dropped 4 bases and J dropped 5 bases, with 14 bases sitting between them. The CDR3 nucleotides are TGTGCCAGCAGCTCCCCAGCAGGGTATGAGACCCAGTACTTC. Its translation is CASSSPAGYETQYF.

This clonotype was recorded a few times. This chain links TRBV7-9 with TRBJ1-1; perhaps TRBD1 as D (6 bases). Germline CDR1 SEHNR, CDR2 FQNEAQ (reference sequence). The CDR3 totals 15 residues. V was cut by 1 base and J by 6 bases, with 15 bases left in between. CDR3 sequence reads: CASSLGSTGKAEAFF. The CDR3, as DNA: TGTGCCAGCAGCTTAGGGTCCACAGGGAAGGCTGAAGCTTTCTTT.

This clonotype was detected ten times or more. A read error may account for a junction end that differs from germline. The chain is built from TRBV7-8 and TRBJ2-1, with D unclear. Germline CDR1 and CDR2: SGHVS and FQNEAQ. The CDR3 extends over 14 amino acids. In DNA form, the CDR3 reads TGTGCCAGCAGTTTAGGATACTCCTACAATGAGCAGTTCTTC. It specifies CASSLGYSYNEQFF.

In this sample, this clonotype turned up many times. The V call is TRBV7-2, the J call TRBJ2-7, with D possibly TRBD1 on 5 matching bases. Trimming removed 5 bases from V and 6 bases from J, with 11 bases in between. Germline V gives CDR1 SGHTA, CDR2 FQGNSA. The CDR3 length is 12 residues. CDR3 DNA: TGTGCCAGCAGCCCCACAGGATCCGAGCAGTACTTC. It is translated as CASSPTGSEQYF.

This clonotype has ten or more counts. The V gene is TRBV19, the J gene TRBJ2-7; D unresolved. Germline CDR1 and CDR2: LNHDA and SQIVND (reference sequence). V shed 3 bases and J shed 2 bases, with 11 bases lying between them. The CDR3 extends over 14 amino acids. The CDR3 bases are TGTGCCAGTAGTATGCCGGACGGAGCCTACGAGCAGTACTTC. Amino acid sequence: CASSMPDGAYEQYF.

The chain is built from TRBV11-2 and TRBJ2-1, with TRBD2 identical over 10 bases. This CDR3 region has 14 residues. Looked up from germline, CDR1 is SGHAT and CDR2 is FQNNGV. The trim removed 5 bases at V and 8 bases at J, leaving 6 bases unmatched. The CDR3 bases are TGTGCCAGCAGCACCCTAGCGGGAGAGTATGAGCAGTTCTTC. Its translation is CASSTLAGEYEQFF.

This clonotype was recorded at least ten times. This chain joins TRBV24-1 and TRBJ2-2, with D maybe TRBD1 (6 bases). Germline CDR1 KGHDR, CDR2 SFDVKD. The ends were cut back, 12 bases at V and 2 bases at J, with 15 bases in the middle. The CDR3 is 14 amino acids. CDR3 bases: TGTGCCGCTGGAGAGGACAGTAACACCGGGGAGCTGTTTTTT. As protein: CAAGEDSNTGELFF.

About this clonotype: One junction end does not reproduce the germline sequence, and a read error may be involved. The chain is built from TRBV12-3 or TRBV12-4 and TRBJ2-7; 7 bases agree with TRBD1. This CDR3 has 14 amino acids. The CDR3 loop is CASSPQGYSHEQYF. The CDR3 region has the DNA TGTGCCAGCAGTCCACAGGGGTACTCCCACGAGCAGTACTTC.

This clonotype was picked up many times. CDR3 in DNA: TGTGCCAGCTCACCCCGGAAGACAGATAACTATGGCTACACCTTC. Its protein is CASSPRKTDNYGYTF. The chain recombines TRBV18 with TRBJ1-2; D perhaps matches TRBD1 (5 bases). The CDR3 length is 15 residues. In germline, CDR1 is KGHSH, CDR2 LQKENI. The V gene lost 3 bases and the J gene lost 1 base, with 12 bases spanning the gap.

This clonotype was recorded many times. This chain connects TRBV12-3 or TRBV12-4 to TRBJ2-2; D might be TRBD2 (5 bases). The CDR3 spans 12 residues. The ends were cut back, 3 bases at V and 6 bases at J, with 5 bases in the middle. The CDR3 nucleotides are TGTGCCAGCAGTTTGAGGGCCGGGGAGCTGTTTTTT. Protein sequence: CASSLRAGELFF.

This clonotype was detected many times. The chain uses TRBV18 and TRBJ2-2; D remains ambiguous. V lost 8 bases and J 0 bases, leaving 10 bases between the germline ends. The germline V gene has CDR1 KGHSH and CDR2 LQKENI. The CDR3 consists of 14 residues. The CDR3 protein is CASEVGANTGELFF. The CDR3 DNA is TGTGCCAGCGAAGTAGGCGCGAACACCGGGGAGCTGTTTTTT.

The chain combines TRBV7-6 with TRBJ2-1; 10 bases match TRBD1. The germline V gene encodes CDR1 SGHVS and CDR2 FNYEAQ. This CDR3 is built from 14 residues. The V and J ends lost 5 bases and 9 bases, in that order; junction bases with no gene match: 7. The CDR3 is CASSARQGAAEQFF. CDR3 DNA sequence: TGTGCCAGCAGCGCCCGACAGGGGGCGGCTGAGCAGTTCTTC.

V gene TRBV24-1 combines with J gene TRBJ2-2; D is uncertain. The ends were cut back, 9 bases at V and 2 bases at J, with 12 bases in the middle. CDR1 KGHDR and CDR2 SFDVKD come from the germline V gene. The CDR3 spans 14 residues. For the CDR3, the DNA is TGTGCCACCCAACCCCCTGCTAACACCGGGGAGCTGTTTTTT. Translation gives CATQPPANTGELFF.

This clonotype was found many times. The chain uses TRBV13 and TRBJ1-1; the D gene is possibly TRBD1 (6 bases). The germline CDR1 and CDR2 sequences are PRHDT and FYEKMQ (reference sequence). Trimming took 3 bases from V and 7 from J, leaving 15 bases between them. The CDR3 has 14 amino acids. In DNA, the CDR3 is TGTGCCAGCAGCTTCGCAACAGGGAAGGATGAAGCTTTCTTT. Translating gives CASSFATGKDEAFF.

There are many counts of this clonotype. This chain uses TRBV4-3 with TRBJ2-7, with D possibly matching TRBD2 (7 bases). The CDR3 is 16 amino acids. V lost 0 bases, J lost 2 bases, and 14 bases lay in between. CDR1 is LGHNA and CDR2 is YSLEER in the germline V gene. The chain's CDR3 is CASSQDSGEGAYEQYF. For the CDR3, the DNA is TGCGCCAGCAGCCAAGATTCAGGGGAGGGGGCCTACGAGCAGTACTTC.

This clonotype was recorded at least ten times. The chain has TRBV6-5 and TRBJ1-1; D ambiguous. CDR1 and CDR2 (germline): MNHEY, SVGAGI. This CDR3 comprises 11 residues. With 0 bases removed from V and 10 bases from J, the gap between germline ends came to 6 bases. The CDR3 protein is CASSYSGRAFF. CDR3 DNA sequence: TGTGCCAGCAGTTACTCGGGAAGAGCTTTCTTT.

This clonotype was counted ten times or more. This chain uses TRBV28 with TRBJ1-2, with D possibly matching TRBD1 (5 bases). CDR3 length: 14 residues. The V end was cut by 4 bases, the J end by 8 bases, with 17 bases between. The germline CDR1 and CDR2 sequences are MDHEN and SYDVKM. The CDR3 reads CASSYIQGARGYTF. The CDR3 DNA sequence: TGTGCCAGCAGTTATATCCAAGGGGCGCGGGGCTACACCTTC.

V usage is TRBV5-1 and J usage is TRBJ2-1; D not certain. The germline V and J ends were trimmed by 0 bases and 3 bases, with 13 bases remaining between them. CDR3 size: 16 residues. Germline V lookup: CDR1 SGHRS, CDR2 YFSETQ. Here the CDR3 DNA reads TGCGCCAGCAGCTTGGTTGGCTTATCCGGCTACAATGAGCAGTTCTTC. It specifies CASSLVGLSGYNEQFF.

This clonotype was recorded many times. The V call is TRBV2, the J call TRBJ2-4, with 10 bases fitting TRBD1. The CDR3 runs 15 residues. V shed 6 bases, J shed 0 bases, and the junction held 2 bases outside the gene matches. Germline V CDR1 and CDR2: SNHLY, FYNNEI. CDR3 amino acids: CASRRDRGAKNIQYF. Here the CDR3 DNA reads TGTGCCAGCAGGCGGGACAGGGGAGCCAAAAACATTCAGTACTTC.

Many counts were recorded for this clonotype. This rearrangement joins TRBV7-9 to TRBJ1-1, with 8 bases that match TRBD1. The CDR3 runs 16 residues. Per the germline V gene, CDR1 is SEHNR and CDR2 is FQNEAQ (reference sequence). The junction had 7 bases not matched to a gene; V was cut back by 4 bases and J by 0 bases. This CDR3 is CASSSDRVLMNTEAFF. For the CDR3, the DNA is TGTGCCAGCAGCTCGGACAGGGTACTCATGAACACTGAAGCTTTCTTT.

This clonotype was counted at least ten times. The chain has TRBV9 and TRBJ1-1, with D maybe TRBD1 (6 bases). This CDR3 contains 15 residues. The V gene lost 3 bases and the J gene lost 1 base, with 13 bases spanning the gap. The germline gives CDR1 SGDLS, CDR2 YYNGEE. This chain's CDR3 is CASSGLGHRNTEAFF. The CDR3 DNA reads as TGTGCCAGCAGCGGGCTGGGACACCGGAACACTGAAGCTTTCTTT.

On this clonotype: A much more abundant neighbour one base away suggests this may be a read error. The V gene is TRBV12-3 or TRBV12-4, the J gene TRBJ1-5; D gene unclear. CDR3 length: 14 amino acids. The V gene lost 6 bases and the J gene lost 6 bases, with 15 bases spanning the gap. The CDR3 coding sequence is TGTGCCAGCAGCGCTGGATTCCGCAGTCAGCCCCAGCATTTT. It specifies CASSAGFRSQPQHF.

As to this clonotype: This clone may be a read error of a much larger clone one base away. The genes are TRBV9 and TRBJ1-2; TRBD1 might be the D (5 bases). V lost 3 bases to trimming and J lost 1 base, with 13 bases between them. This CDR3 has 15 amino acids. CDR1 and CDR2 (germline): SGDLS, YYNGEE. DNA for the CDR3: TGTGCCAGCAGCGCCCACGCAGGGTTTAACTATGGCTACACCTTC. Translation: CASSAHAGFNYGYTF.